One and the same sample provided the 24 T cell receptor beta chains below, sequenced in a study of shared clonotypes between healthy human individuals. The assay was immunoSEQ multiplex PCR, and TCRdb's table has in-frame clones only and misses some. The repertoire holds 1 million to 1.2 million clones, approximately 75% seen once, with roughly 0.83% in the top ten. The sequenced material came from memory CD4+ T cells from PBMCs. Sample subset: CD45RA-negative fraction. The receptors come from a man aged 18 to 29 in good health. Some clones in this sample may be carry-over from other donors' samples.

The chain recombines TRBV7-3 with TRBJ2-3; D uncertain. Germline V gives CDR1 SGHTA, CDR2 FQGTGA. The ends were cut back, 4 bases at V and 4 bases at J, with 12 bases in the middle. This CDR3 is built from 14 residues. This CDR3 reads CASSSRARADTQYF. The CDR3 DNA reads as TGTGCCAGCAGCTCCCGGGCCCGGGCAGATACGCAGTATTTT.

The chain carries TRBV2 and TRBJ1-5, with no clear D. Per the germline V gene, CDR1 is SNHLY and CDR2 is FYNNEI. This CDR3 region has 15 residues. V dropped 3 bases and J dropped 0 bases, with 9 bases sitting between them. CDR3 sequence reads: CASSEAGISNQPQHF. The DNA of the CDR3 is TGTGCCAGCAGTGAGGCGGGGATTAGCAATCAGCCCCAGCATTTT. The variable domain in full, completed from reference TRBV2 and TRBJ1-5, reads EPEVTQTPSHQVTQMGQEVILRCVPISNHLYFYWYRQILGQKVEFLVSFYNNEISEKSEIFDDQFSVERPDGSNFTLKIRSTKLEDSAMYFCASSEAGISNQPQHFGDGTRLSIL.

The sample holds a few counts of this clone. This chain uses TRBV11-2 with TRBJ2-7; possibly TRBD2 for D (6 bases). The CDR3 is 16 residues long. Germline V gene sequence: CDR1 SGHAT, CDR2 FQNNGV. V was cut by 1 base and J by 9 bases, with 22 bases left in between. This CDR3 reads CASSLVFQINPGGQYF. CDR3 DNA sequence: TGTGCCAGCAGCTTAGTTTTCCAAATAAATCCCGGGGGGCAGTACTTC.

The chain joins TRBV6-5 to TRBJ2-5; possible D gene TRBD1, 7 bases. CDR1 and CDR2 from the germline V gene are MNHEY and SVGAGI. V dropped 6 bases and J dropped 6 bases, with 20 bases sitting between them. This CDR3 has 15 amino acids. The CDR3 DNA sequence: TGTGCCAGCAGCCGGGGGCAGGGGGATCGACAGACCCAGTACTTC. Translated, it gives CASSRGQGDRQTQYF.

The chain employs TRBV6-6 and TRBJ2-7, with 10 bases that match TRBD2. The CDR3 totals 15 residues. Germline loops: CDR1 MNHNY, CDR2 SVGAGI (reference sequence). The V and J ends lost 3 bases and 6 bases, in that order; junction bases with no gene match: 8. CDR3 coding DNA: TGTGCCAGCAGTTATCCTAGCGGGAGCCTAGGCGAGCAGTACTTC. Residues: CASSYPSGSLGEQYF.

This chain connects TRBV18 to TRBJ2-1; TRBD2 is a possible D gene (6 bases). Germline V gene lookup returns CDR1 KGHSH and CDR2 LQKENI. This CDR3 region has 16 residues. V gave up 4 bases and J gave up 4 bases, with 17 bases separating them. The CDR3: CASSRPLANRYNEQFF. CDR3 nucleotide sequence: TGTGCCAGCTCACGACCGCTAGCGAACCGTTACAATGAGCAGTTCTTC.

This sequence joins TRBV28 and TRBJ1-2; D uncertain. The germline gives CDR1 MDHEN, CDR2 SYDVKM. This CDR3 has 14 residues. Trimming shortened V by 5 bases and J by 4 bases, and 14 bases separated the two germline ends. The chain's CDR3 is CASSEARRSYGYTF. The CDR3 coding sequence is TGTGCCAGCAGTGAGGCCAGGCGTTCCTATGGCTACACCTTC.

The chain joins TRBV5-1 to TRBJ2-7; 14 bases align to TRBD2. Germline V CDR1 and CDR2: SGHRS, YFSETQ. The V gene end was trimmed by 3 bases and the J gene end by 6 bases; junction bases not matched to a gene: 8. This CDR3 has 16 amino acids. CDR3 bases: TGCGCCAGCAGCTCCCCGGGACTAGCGGGAGTGTCCGAGCAGTACTTC. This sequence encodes CASSSPGLAGVSEQYF.

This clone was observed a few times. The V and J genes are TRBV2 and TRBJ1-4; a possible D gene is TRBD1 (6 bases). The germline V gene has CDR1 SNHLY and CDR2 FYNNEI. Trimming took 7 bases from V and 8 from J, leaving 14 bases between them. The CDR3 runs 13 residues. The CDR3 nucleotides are TGTGCCAGCAAGGGTACAGGGTACGAAAAACTGTTTTTT. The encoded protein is CASKGTGYEKLFF.

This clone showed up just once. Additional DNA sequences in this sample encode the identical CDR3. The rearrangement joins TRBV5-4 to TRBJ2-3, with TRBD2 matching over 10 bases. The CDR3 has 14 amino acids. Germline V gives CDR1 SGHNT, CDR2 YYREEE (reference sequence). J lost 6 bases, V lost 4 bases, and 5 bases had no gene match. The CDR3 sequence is CASSAGLAADTQYF. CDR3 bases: TGTGCCAGCAGCGCCGGACTAGCGGCCGATACGCAGTATTTT.

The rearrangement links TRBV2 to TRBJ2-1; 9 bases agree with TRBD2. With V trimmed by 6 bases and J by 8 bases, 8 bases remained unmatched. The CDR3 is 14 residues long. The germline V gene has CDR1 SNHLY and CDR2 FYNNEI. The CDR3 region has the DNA TGTGCCAGCAGCTATAGCGGGAGTGGCGATGAGCAGTTCTTC. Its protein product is CASSYSGSGDEQFF.

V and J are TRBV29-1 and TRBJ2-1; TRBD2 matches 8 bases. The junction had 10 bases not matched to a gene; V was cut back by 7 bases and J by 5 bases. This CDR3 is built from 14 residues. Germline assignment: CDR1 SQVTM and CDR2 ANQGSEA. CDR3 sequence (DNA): TGCAGCGGGGGTTTAGCGGGGAGAAACAATGAGCAGTTCTTC. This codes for CSGGLAGRNNEQFF.

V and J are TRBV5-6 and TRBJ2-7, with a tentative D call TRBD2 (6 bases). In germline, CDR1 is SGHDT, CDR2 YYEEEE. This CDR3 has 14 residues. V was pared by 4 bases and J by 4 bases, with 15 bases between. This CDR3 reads CASSTVRGRYEQYF. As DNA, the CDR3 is TGTGCCAGCAGCACCGTCCGGGGGAGGTACGAGCAGTACTTC.

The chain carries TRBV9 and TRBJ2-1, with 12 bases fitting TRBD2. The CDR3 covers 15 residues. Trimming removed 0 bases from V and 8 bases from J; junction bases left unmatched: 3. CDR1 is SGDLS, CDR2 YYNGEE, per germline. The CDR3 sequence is CASSVASGRVDEQFF. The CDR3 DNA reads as TGTGCCAGCAGCGTAGCTAGCGGGAGGGTTGATGAGCAGTTCTTC.

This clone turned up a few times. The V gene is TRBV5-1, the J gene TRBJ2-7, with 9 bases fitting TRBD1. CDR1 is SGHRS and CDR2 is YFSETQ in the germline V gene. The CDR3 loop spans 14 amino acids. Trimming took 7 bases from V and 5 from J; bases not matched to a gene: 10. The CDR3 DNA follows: TGCGCCAGCTTTGGGGGACAGGGCCGGGACGAGCAGTACTTC. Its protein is CASFGGQGRDEQYF.

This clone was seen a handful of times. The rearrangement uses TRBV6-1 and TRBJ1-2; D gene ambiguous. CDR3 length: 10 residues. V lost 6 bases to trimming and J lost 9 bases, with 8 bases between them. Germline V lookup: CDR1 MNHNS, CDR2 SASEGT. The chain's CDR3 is CASSALRYTF. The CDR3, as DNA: TGTGCCAGCAGCGCCCTTCGCTACACCTTC.

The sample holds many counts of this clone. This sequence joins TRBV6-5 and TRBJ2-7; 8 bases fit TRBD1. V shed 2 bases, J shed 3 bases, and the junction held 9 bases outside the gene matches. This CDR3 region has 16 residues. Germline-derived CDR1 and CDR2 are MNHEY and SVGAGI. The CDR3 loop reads CASSYNRGFGVYEQYF. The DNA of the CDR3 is TGTGCCAGCAGTTACAACAGGGGGTTCGGCGTCTACGAGCAGTACTTC.

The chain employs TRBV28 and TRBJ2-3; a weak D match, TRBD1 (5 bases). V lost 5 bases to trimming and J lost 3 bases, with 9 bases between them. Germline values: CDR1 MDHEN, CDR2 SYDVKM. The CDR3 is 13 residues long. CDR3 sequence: CASSKTVTDTQYF. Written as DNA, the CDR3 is TGTGCCAGCAGTAAGACAGTAACAGATACGCAGTATTTT. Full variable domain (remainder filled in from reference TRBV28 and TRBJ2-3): DVKVTQSSRYLVKRTGEKVFLECVQDMDHENMFWYRQDPGLGLRLIYFSYDVKMKEKGDIPEGYSVSREKKERFSLILESASTNQTSMYLCASSKTVTDTQYFGPGTRLTVL.

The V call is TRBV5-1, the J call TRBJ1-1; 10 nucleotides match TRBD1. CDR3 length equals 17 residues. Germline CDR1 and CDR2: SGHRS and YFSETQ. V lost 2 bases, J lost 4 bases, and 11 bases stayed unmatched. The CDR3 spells CASSLGPGTGVTTEAFF. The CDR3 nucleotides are TGCGCCAGCAGCTTAGGTCCCGGGACAGGGGTGACCACTGAAGCTTTCTTT.

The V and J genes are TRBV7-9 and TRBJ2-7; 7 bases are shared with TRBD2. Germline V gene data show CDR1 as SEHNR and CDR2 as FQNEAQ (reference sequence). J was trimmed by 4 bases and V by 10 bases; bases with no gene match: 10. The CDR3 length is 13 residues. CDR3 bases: TGTGCCACCGTCACAAGCGGGACTTACGAGCAGTACTTC. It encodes CATVTSGTYEQYF.

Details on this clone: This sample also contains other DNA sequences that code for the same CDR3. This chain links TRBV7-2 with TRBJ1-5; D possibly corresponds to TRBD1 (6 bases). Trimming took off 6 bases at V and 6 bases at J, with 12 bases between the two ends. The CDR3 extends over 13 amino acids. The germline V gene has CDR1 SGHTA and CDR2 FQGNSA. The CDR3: CASSLGGTQPQHF. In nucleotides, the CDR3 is TGTGCCAGCAGTCTAGGGGGTACTCAGCCCCAGCATTTT. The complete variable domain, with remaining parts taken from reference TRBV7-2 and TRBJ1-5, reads GAGVSQSPSNKVTEKGKDVELRCDPISGHTALYWYRQSLGQGLEFLIYFQGNSAPDKSGLPSDRFSAERTGGSVSTLTIQRTQQEDSAVYLCASSLGGTQPQHFGDGTRLSIL.

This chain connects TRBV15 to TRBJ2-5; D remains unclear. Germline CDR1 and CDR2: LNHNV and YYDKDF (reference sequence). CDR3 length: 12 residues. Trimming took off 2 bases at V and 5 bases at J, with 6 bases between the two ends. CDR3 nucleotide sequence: TGTGCCACCAGCAGAACCTGGGAGACCCAGTACTTC. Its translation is CATSRTWETQYF.

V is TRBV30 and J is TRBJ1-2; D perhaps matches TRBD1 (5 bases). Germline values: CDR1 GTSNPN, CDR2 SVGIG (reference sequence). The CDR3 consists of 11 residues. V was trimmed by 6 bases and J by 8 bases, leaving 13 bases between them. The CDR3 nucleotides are TGTGCCTGTCAGGGTGGTGGCGGCTACACCTTC. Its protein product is CACQGGGGYTF. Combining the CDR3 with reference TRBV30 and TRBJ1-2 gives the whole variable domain SQTIHQWPATLVQPVGSPLSLECTVEGTSNPNLYWYRQAAGRGLQLLFYSVGIGQISSEVPQNLSASRPQDRQFILSSKKLLLSDSGFYLCACQGGGGYTFGSGTRLTVV.

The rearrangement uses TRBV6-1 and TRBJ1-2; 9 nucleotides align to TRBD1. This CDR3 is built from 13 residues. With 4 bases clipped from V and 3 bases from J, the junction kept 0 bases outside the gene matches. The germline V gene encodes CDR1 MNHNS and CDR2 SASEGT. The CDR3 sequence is CASSGTGDYGYTF. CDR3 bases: TGTGCCAGCAGTGGGACAGGGGACTATGGCTACACCTTC.